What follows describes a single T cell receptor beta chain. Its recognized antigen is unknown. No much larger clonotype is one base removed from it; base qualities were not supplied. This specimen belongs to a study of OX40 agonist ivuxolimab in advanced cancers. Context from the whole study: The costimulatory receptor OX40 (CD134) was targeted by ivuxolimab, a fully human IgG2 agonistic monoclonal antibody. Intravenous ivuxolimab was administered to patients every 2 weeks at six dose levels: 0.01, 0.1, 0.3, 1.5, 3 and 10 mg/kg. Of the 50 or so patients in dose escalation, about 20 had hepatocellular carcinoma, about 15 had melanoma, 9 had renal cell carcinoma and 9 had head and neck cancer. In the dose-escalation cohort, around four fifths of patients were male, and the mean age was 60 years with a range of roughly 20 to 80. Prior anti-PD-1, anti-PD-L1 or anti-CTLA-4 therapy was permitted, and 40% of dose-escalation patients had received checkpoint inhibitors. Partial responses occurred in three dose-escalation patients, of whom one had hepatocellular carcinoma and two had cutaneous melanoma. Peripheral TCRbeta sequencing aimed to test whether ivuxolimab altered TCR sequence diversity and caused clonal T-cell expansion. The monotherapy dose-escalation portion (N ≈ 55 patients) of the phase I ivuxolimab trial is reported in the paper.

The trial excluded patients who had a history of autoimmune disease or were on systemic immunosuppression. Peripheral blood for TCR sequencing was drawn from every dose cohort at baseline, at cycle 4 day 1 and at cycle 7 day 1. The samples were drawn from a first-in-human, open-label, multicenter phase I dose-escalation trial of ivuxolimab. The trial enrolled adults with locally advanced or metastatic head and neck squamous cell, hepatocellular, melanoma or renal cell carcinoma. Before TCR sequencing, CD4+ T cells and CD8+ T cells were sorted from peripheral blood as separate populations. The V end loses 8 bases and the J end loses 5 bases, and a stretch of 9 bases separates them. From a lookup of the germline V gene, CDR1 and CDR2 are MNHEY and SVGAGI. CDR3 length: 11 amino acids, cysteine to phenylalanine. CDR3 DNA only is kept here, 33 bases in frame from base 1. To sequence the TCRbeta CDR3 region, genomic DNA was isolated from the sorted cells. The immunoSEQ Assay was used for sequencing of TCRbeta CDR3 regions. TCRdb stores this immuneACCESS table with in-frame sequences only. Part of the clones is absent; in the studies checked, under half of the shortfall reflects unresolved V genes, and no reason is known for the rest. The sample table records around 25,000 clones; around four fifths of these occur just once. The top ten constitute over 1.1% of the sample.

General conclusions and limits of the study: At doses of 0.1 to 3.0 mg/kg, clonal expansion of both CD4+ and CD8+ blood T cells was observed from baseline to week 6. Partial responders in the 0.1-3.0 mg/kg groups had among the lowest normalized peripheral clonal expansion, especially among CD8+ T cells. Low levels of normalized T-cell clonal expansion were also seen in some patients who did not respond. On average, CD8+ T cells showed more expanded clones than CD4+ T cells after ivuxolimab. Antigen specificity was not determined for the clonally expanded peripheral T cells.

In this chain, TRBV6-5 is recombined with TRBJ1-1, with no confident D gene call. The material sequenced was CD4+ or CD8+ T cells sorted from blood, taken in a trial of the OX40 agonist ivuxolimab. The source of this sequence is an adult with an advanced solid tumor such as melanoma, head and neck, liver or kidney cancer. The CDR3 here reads CASRRRTEAFF. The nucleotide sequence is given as TGTGCCAGCCGGCGGAGGACTGAAGCTTTCTTT.